This TCR beta chain was observed in a study of blood T cell repertoires in COVID-19. As for the study in general: The samples span acute and convalescent COVID-19 from the United States, Italy and Spain. Sources were T cells, B-cell-depleted T cells, or PBMCs; the material itself was cDNA or gDNA.

V was cut by 6 bases and J by 5 bases, with 16 bases left in between. This CDR3 contains 14 residues. Germline loops: CDR1 MNHNY, CDR2 SVGAGI (reference sequence). How the authors handled the data: Reference gene primer amplification in the assay estimated nucleated cell counts. Using immunoSEQ multiplex PCR, the repertoire was profiled, and TCRdb retains in-frame clones only, with some absent. Clone size and the V and J calls come from that table; the DNA yielded D and trimming. The data show 45,000 to 50,000 clones, about nine tenths seen once. This chain joins TRBV6-6 and TRBJ1-1; D call uncertain. The receptor's source is a human donor in a cohort sampled during active COVID-19. The specimen sequenced was peripheral blood. Here the CDR3 reads CASRLDVKETEAFF. CDR3 in DNA: TGTGCCAGCAGACTAGACGTAAAGGAGACTGAAGCTTTCTTT.